These 2 T cell receptor beta chains came from one sample sequenced in a study of shared clonotypes between healthy human individuals. Here immunoSEQ multiplex PCR was the method, and the copy in TCRdb shows in-frame clones only, minus some. The data contain 1 million to 1.3 million clones, roughly 74% of them seen just once; the ten biggest clones take up 0.55% to 0.7%. The sequenced material came from memory CD4+ T cells from PBMCs. Subset described: CD45RA-negative fraction. Every receptor here comes from a man aged 18 to 29 in good health. Some clones in this sample may be carry-over from other donors' samples.

The chain couples TRBV5-1 to TRBJ1-2; D call uncertain. Germline loops: CDR1 SGHRS, CDR2 YFSETQ. V lost 4 bases and J 3 bases, leaving 10 bases between the germline ends. The CDR3 is 13 residues long. The CDR3 sequence is CASSLWTDYGYTF. The CDR3 bases are TGCGCCAGCAGCCTTTGGACGGACTATGGCTACACCTTC.

As for this clone: Other DNA sequences in the sample encode the same CDR3. The J gene is TRBJ2-1, the V gene TRBV6-5; D is unclear. The CDR3 has 13 residues. Trimming cost V 5 bases and J 4 bases, with 9 bases left between them. Germline V gives CDR1 MNHEY, CDR2 SVGAGI. The CDR3 here is CASSPGPYNEQFF. DNA for the CDR3: TGTGCCAGCAGTCCCGGACCGTACAATGAGCAGTTCTTC.